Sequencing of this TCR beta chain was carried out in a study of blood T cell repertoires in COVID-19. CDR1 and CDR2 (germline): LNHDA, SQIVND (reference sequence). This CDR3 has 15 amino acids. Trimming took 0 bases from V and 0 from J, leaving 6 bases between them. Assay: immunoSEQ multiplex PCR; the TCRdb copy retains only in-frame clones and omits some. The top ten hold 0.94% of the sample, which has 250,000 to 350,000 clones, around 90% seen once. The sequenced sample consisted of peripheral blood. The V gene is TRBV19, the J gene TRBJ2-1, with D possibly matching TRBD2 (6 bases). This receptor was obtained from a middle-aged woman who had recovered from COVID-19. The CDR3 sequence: CASSIEGGSYNEQFF. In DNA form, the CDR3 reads TGTGCCAGTAGTATAGAGGGAGGCTCCTACAATGAGCAGTTCTTC.